The 30 T cell receptor beta chains below were found in one sample sequenced in a study of T cells in Graves' hyperthyroidism and ophthalmopathy. Amplification of TCR beta CDR3 regions used RNA as the template. HTBI primers drove first-round RT-PCR of the TCR CDR3. TCRdb re-analysed the multiplex PCR reads in MiXCR, keeping a single row per CDR3 protein. This sample carries 200,000 to 250,000 distinct CDR3 sequences, around 17% of them seen once, and the ten largest clones take 53%. Material: blood. The source is a woman in her forties or fifties with Graves' hyperthyroidism.

In this sample, this clonotype turned up a few times. The rearrangement uses TRBV20-1 and TRBJ1-2; D possibly corresponds to TRBD1 (5 bases). Germline V CDR1 and CDR2: DFQATT, SNEGSKA (reference sequence). This CDR3 is built from 12 residues. Trimming took off 6 bases at V and 6 bases at J, with 14 bases between the two ends. CDR3 in amino acids: CSAGGGIDGYTF. For the CDR3, the DNA is TGCAGTGCGGGGGGGGGGATTGATGGCTACACCTTC.

In this sample, this clonotype turned up many times. The rearrangement links TRBV2 to TRBJ2-7; tentatively, D is TRBD1 (6 bases). Deletions cut 5 bases from V and 0 bases from J, with 11 bases between. There are 14 residues in the CDR3. From germline, CDR1 is SNHLY and CDR2 FYNNEI. The CDR3: CASSRTESSYEQYF. The CDR3 bases are TGTGCCAGCAGTCGGACAGAGAGCTCCTACGAGCAGTACTTC.

V and J are TRBV2 and TRBJ2-1, with 8 bases matching TRBD1. CDR3 length equals 15 residues. V was clipped by 7 bases and J by 0 bases; unmatched bases: 5. Germline CDR1 SNHLY, CDR2 FYNNEI. The CDR3 protein is CASTEQGVSYNEQFF. The CDR3, as DNA: TGTGCCAGCACGGAACAGGGGGTCTCCTACAATGAGCAGTTCTTC.

Of note for this clonotype: One base away lies a much larger clone, so this may be a sequencing read error. The rearrangement links TRBV28 to TRBJ2-7; a weak D match, TRBD2 (6 bases). Germline V gene lookup returns CDR1 MDHEN and CDR2 SYDVKM. V was clipped by 11 bases and J by 0 bases, with 20 bases between them. This CDR3 comprises 15 residues. The CDR3 nucleotides are TGTGCCGCCCGGAACGGGGGAGGAGGCTCCTACGAGCAGTACTTC. Amino acid sequence: CAARNGGGGSYEQYF.

This clonotype was picked up many times. The CDR3 is CAWSVQKDSEQFF. The CDR3 DNA sequence: TGTGCCTGGAGTGTACAGAAGGACAGCGAGCAGTTCTTC. The chain has TRBV30 and TRBJ2-1, with D possibly matching TRBD1 (6 bases). CDR1 and CDR2 from the germline V gene are GTSNPN and SVGIG (reference sequence). This CDR3 has 13 residues. The ends were cut back, 0 bases at V and 10 bases at J, with 13 bases in the middle.

The sample holds many counts of this clonotype. The CDR3 bases are TGTGCCAGCAGCTTAGATCCCGGGACTTACTCTTACGAGCAGTACTTC. Protein sequence: CASSLDPGTYSYEQYF. The chain links TRBV11-3 to TRBJ2-7; D might be TRBD2 (6 bases). The germline gives CDR1 SGHNT, CDR2 YENEEA. V was pared by 0 bases and J by 4 bases, with 16 bases between. The length of the CDR3 is 16 residues.

Of note for this clonotype: A much larger clone differs from this one at a single base, so this may be a read error. The chain recombines TRBV30 with TRBJ2-1; D not resolved. Germline-derived CDR1 and CDR2 are GTSNPN and SVGIG (reference sequence). The CDR3 runs 12 residues. CDR3 in DNA: TGTGCCTGGGGTGTATCTGTGGTTGAGCAGTTCTTC. As protein: CAWGVSVVEQFF.

The chain links TRBV19 to TRBJ1-4; TRBD1 might be the D (5 bases). V was trimmed by 4 bases and J by 1 base, leaving 13 bases between them. Germline lookup yields CDR1 LNHDA and CDR2 SQIVND (reference sequence). The CDR3 is 16 amino acids. The CDR3 nucleotides are TGTGCCAGTAGTACACTGACAGCCCGAACTAATGAAAAACTGTTTTTT. It codes for CASSTLTARTNEKLFF.

The table lists this clonotype with many counts. This chain connects TRBV28 to TRBJ2-7; the D is unclear. CDR1 MDHEN and CDR2 SYDVKM come from the germline V gene. The length of the CDR3 is 12 residues. V lost 6 bases, J lost 2 bases, and 8 bases lay in between. CDR3 in amino acids: CASSPWAYEQYF. The CDR3 bases are TGTGCCAGCAGCCCTTGGGCCTACGAGCAGTACTTC.

This rearrangement joins TRBV10-2 to TRBJ2-1, with D maybe TRBD1 (5 bases). V shed 3 bases and J shed 4 bases, with 16 bases lying between them. The CDR3 length is 16 residues. Germline V CDR1 and CDR2: WSHSY, SAAADI. CDR3 residues: CASSDMGQVGYNEQFF. For the CDR3, the DNA is TGCGCCAGCAGTGATATGGGGCAGGTGGGATACAATGAGCAGTTCTTC.

This CDR3 is CASSLSGALLMNTEAFF. The CDR3 DNA follows: TGTGCCAGCAGTTTATCGGGGGCACTTCTTATGAACACTGAAGCTTTCTTT. The chain has TRBV28 and TRBJ1-1; possibly TRBD1 for D (6 bases). The CDR3 spans 17 residues. V was clipped by 1 base and J by 0 bases, with 15 bases between them. From germline, CDR1 is MDHEN and CDR2 SYDVKM. The full variable domain, with the rest looked up from reference TRBV28 and TRBJ1-1, is DVKVTQSSRYLVKRTGEKVFLECVQDMDHENMFWYRQDPGLGLRLIYFSYDVKMKEKGDIPEGYSVSREKKERFSLILESASTNQTSMYLCASSLSGALLMNTEAFFGQGTRLTVV.

This clonotype has a handful of counts. The rearrangement links TRBV27 to TRBJ2-7; D might be TRBD1 (5 bases). V lost 6 bases, J lost 3 bases, and 15 bases lay in between. This CDR3 has 14 amino acids. Germline V CDR1 and CDR2: MNHEY, SMNVEV (reference sequence). The CDR3 here is CASRPPGAYYEQYF. The CDR3 nucleotides are TGTGCCAGCAGGCCGCCTGGGGCCTACTACGAGCAGTACTTC.

This clonotype has a count of ten or more. This chain's CDR3 is CAWEPGTGVTGELFF. The CDR3 bases are TGTGCCTGGGAACCCGGGACAGGGGTTACCGGGGAGCTGTTTTTT. The rearrangement joins TRBV30 to TRBJ2-2, with 10 bases that match TRBD1. V was pared by 5 bases and J by 5 bases, with 8 bases of the junction left unmatched. This CDR3 comprises 15 residues. Looked up from germline, CDR1 is GTSNPN and CDR2 is SVGIG (reference sequence).

The V gene is TRBV30, the J gene TRBJ2-7; no reliable D call. This CDR3 comprises 12 residues. Germline V gives CDR1 GTSNPN, CDR2 SVGIG (reference sequence). Trimming shortened V by 0 bases and J by 6 bases, and 9 bases separated the two germline ends. The CDR3 bases are TGTGCCTGGAGTGTTAGGCTTGGCGAGCAGTACTTC. Translating gives CAWSVRLGEQYF. Full variable domain (missing parts from reference TRBV30 and TRBJ2-7): SQTIHQWPATLVQPVGSPLSLECTVEGTSNPNLYWYRQAAGRGLQLLFYSVGIGQISSEVPQNLSASRPQDRQFILSSKKLLLSDSGFYLCAWSVRLGEQYFGPGTRLTVT.

This clonotype was picked up a small number of times. The chain uses TRBV19 and TRBJ2-2; 7 bases are shared with TRBD2. The germline V gene has CDR1 LNHDA and CDR2 SQIVND (reference sequence). This CDR3 is built from 15 residues. J gave up 0 bases and V 5 bases, and 3 bases lay outside the gene matches. In DNA, the CDR3 is TGTGCCAGTAGTTTCGGACTAGCGAACACCGGGGAGCTGTTTTTT. The encoded protein is CASSFGLANTGELFF.

This clonotype was seen many times. The genes are TRBV7-9 and TRBJ2-3; 7 nucleotides match TRBD1. V lost 8 bases, J lost 5 bases, and 19 bases stayed unmatched. The CDR3 has 17 amino acids. Per germline, CDR1 SEHNR and CDR2 FQNEAQ (reference sequence). The CDR3 is CASSKGANGNSVDTQYF. DNA for the CDR3: TGTGCCAGCTCCAAGGGGGCAAACGGGAACTCGGTAGATACGCAGTATTTT.

This clonotype was picked up many times. The gene calls are TRBV7-9 and TRBJ2-1; TRBD2 matches at 11 bases. The V gene's germline CDR1 is SEHNR and CDR2 FQNEAQ (reference sequence). V gave up 8 bases and J gave up 6 bases; unmatched junction bases: 6. CDR3 size: 14 residues. CDR3 bases: TGTGCCAGCGGCGCGACTAGCGGGATCAATGAGCAGTTCTTC. Translation gives CASGATSGINEQFF.

This clonotype was picked up many times. The rearrangement uses TRBV12-3 or TRBV12-4 and TRBJ2-1, with D possibly called TRBD1 or TRBD2 (5 bases each). CDR3 length equals 13 residues. Trimming shortened V by 3 bases and J by 9 bases, and 12 bases separated the two germline ends. CDR3 nucleotide sequence: TGTGCCAGCAGTTTGCAGGGTGAGGGTGAGCAGTTCTTC. Translating gives CASSLQGEGEQFF.

This clonotype has only a few counts. The chain links TRBV27 to TRBJ1-2, with D possibly matching TRBD1 (6 bases). Trimming shortened V by 0 bases and J by 4 bases, and 12 bases separated the two germline ends. The CDR3 is 15 amino acids. Germline V lookup: CDR1 MNHEY, CDR2 SMNVEV (reference sequence). The CDR3 DNA reads as TGTGCCAGCAGTTTATCAGCGGCAGGGGTCTATGGCTACACCTTC. As protein: CASSLSAAGVYGYTF.

The V call is TRBV5-1, the J call TRBJ2-5; D perhaps matches TRBD1 (6 bases). There are 14 residues in the CDR3. Trimming pared 3 bases from V and 2 bases from J, leaving 11 bases between. The germline V gene encodes CDR1 SGHRS and CDR2 YFSETQ. The DNA for the CDR3 is TGCGCCAGCAGCTACTCAGGGGAACAAGAGACCCAGTACTTC. Its translation: CASSYSGEQETQYF.

The J gene is TRBJ2-3, the V gene TRBV19; TRBD2 matches at 9 bases. Germline V gene lookup returns CDR1 LNHDA and CDR2 SQIVND (reference sequence). This CDR3 contains 14 residues. V was pared by 6 bases and J by 6 bases, with 7 bases of the junction left unmatched. Here the CDR3 reads CASSLAGVSDTQYF. The CDR3, as DNA: TGTGCCAGTAGCTTAGCGGGAGTTTCGGATACGCAGTATTTT.

This clonotype was found many times. The V and J genes are TRBV7-9 and TRBJ1-1, with a tentative D call TRBD1 (5 bases). Trimming removed 0 bases at V and 1 base at J, with 9 bases between. The CDR3 is 15 amino acids. The germline V gene has CDR1 SEHNR and CDR2 FQNEAQ (reference sequence). The CDR3 DNA reads as TGTGCCAGCAGCTTAGCCGGGGGACCGAACACTGAAGCTTTCTTT. It yields the protein CASSLAGGPNTEAFF.

This clonotype was seen a handful of times. This chain uses TRBV5-1 with TRBJ1-2; no definite D call. The V end was cut by 3 bases, the J end by 1 base, with 10 bases between. Germline CDR1 and CDR2: SGHRS and YFSETQ. The CDR3 covers 14 residues. CDR3 amino acids: CASSSRTDNYGYTF. In DNA form, the CDR3 reads TGCGCCAGCAGCTCCAGGACCGATAACTATGGCTACACCTTC.

This clonotype was detected only a few times. The J gene is TRBJ2-5, the V gene TRBV30; 7 bases map to TRBD2. The V gene's germline CDR1 is GTSNPN and CDR2 SVGIG (reference sequence). There are 12 residues in the CDR3. With 5 bases clipped from V and 4 bases from J, the junction kept 4 bases outside the gene matches. CDR3 nucleotides: TGTGCCTGGGGGGGGGGTGGAGAGACCCAGTACTTC. The encoded protein is CAWGGGGETQYF.

This clonotype has more than one count but fewer than ten. Possible read error: a much larger clone is one base away. The chain has TRBV15 and TRBJ2-1, with D possibly being TRBD1 or TRBD2 (5 bases each). Germline V gene lookup returns CDR1 LNHNV and CDR2 YYDKDF (reference sequence). The CDR3 spans 14 residues. This chain's CDR3 is CAISMARGVDEQFF. The CDR3 DNA reads as TGTGCCATCAGCATGGCGAGGGGAGTCGATGAGCAGTTCTTC. The variable domain in full, completed from reference TRBV15 and TRBJ2-1, reads DAMVIQNPRYQVTQFGKPVTLSCSQTLNHNVMYWYQQKSSQAPKLLFHYYDKDFNNEADTPDNFQSRRPNTSFCFLDIRSPGLGDTAMYLCAISMARGVDEQFFGPGTRLTVL.

This clonotype was observed at least ten times. The chain joins TRBV10-3 to TRBJ2-5, with TRBD1 as a possible D gene (5 bases). Trimming cost V 4 bases and J 2 bases, with 8 bases left between them. In germline, CDR1 is ENHRY, CDR2 SYGVKD. The CDR3 sequence is 13 residues long. The CDR3 nucleotides read TGTGCCATCAGTGGACAGCAACAAGAGACCCAGTACTTC. Amino acid sequence: CAISGQQQETQYF.

This clonotype has only a few counts. The chain is built from TRBV30 and TRBJ2-1; 13 positions match TRBD2. V shed 4 bases and J 0 bases; nucleotides not matched to a gene: 6. This CDR3 spans 17 amino acids. Germline CDR1 reads GTSNPN; CDR2 reads SVGIG (reference sequence). The CDR3 DNA reads TGTGCCTGGACGACTAGCGGGAGGACCCGCTCCTACAATGAGCAGTTCTTC. It encodes CAWTTSGRTRSYNEQFF. The variable domain in full, completed from reference TRBV30 and TRBJ2-1, reads SQTIHQWPATLVQPVGSPLSLECTVEGTSNPNLYWYRQAAGRGLQLLFYSVGIGQISSEVPQNLSASRPQDRQFILSSKKLLLSDSGFYLCAWTTSGRTRSYNEQFFGPGTRLTVL.

The chain recombines TRBV10-3 with TRBJ2-7; 10 positions agree with TRBD1. Losses at the gene ends were 7 bases for V and 1 base for J; bases not matched to a gene: 4. Germline values: CDR1 ENHRY, CDR2 SYGVKD. CDR3 length: 14 amino acids. CDR3: CAINLGQGSYEQYF. For the CDR3, the DNA is TGTGCCATCAACCTGGGACAGGGGTCCTACGAGCAGTACTTC.

This clonotype was counted at least ten times. V is TRBV6-1 and J is TRBJ2-5, with 11 bases lining up with TRBD1. Germline trimming cut 6 bases from V and 4 bases from J; bases unmatched to any gene: 4. The CDR3 covers 14 residues. The germline gives CDR1 MNHNS, CDR2 SASEGT. CDR3 amino acids: CASSRGQGAETQYF. The CDR3 nucleotides read TGTGCCAGCAGCCGTGGACAGGGGGCAGAGACCCAGTACTTC.

This chain joins TRBV20-1 and TRBJ1-1; perhaps TRBD1 as D (6 bases). Germline assignment: CDR1 DFQATT and CDR2 SNEGSKA (reference sequence). V lost 6 bases and J lost 5, with 19 bases in between. CDR3 length equals 14 residues. As DNA, the CDR3 is TGCAGTGCCCTCGGGGCGAGGGGGGAAACTGAAGCTTTCTTT. It encodes CSALGARGETEAFF.